The sequence of this T cell receptor beta chain was determined in a study of regulatory T cells in long-lasting Graves disease. Points from the study as a whole: TRBV28, TRBJ1-2 and TRBJ2-5 were favored in persistent disease. Among the persistent patients, 2,741 public clonotypes were shared, more than the 750 to 1,000 shared among new patients.

This clonotype was seen repeatedly, ten times or more. Its antigen remains unknown. Regarding time point: newly diagnosed GD, antithyroid drugs for less than 3 months. The TCR library was made from RNA that had been extracted from PBMCs in TRIzol. Libraries of TCR beta came from iRepertoire HTBI primers plus Arm-PCR of CDR3 regions. A single record per CDR3 protein comes from TCRdb applying MiXCR to the multiplex PCR reads. Here the sample spans roughly 380,000 distinct CDR3 sequences, over 15% being singletons. This CDR3 has 13 amino acids. The trim removed 5 bases at V and 7 bases at J, leaving 6 bases unmatched. Germline V gene data show CDR1 as MNHEY and CDR2 as SVGEGT. The sample also formed part of further work on T cells in Graves' hyperthyroidism and ophthalmopathy. As that report states: The HTBI primer set drove a first-round RT-PCR of the TCR CDR3. Most thyroid clonotypes expanded above 0.001 appeared in blood too.

This clonotype was sampled from a man aged 40-50 years with Graves disease. Material: peripheral blood mononuclear cells (PBMCs), obtained at new diagnosis, from a patient treated with antithyroid drugs. V usage is TRBV6-2 or TRBV6-3 and J usage is TRBJ2-7; the match to TRBD1 covers 9 bases. CDR3: CASSEGTGREQYF. The CDR3 region has the DNA TGTGCCAGCAGTGAAGGGACAGGGCGGGAGCAGTACTTC.